Shown below are 4 T cell receptor beta chains from a single sample sequenced in a study of T-cell reconstitution after alpha-beta-depleted transplantation in children. Unique molecular identifiers were built into the TCRbeta library. TCRdb processed the PCR reads anew with MiXCR; each CDR3 protein has one entry. Of fewer than 250,000 distinct CDR3 sequences listed, approximately 19% are singletons. The source was PBMCs, mostly from graft donor cells, collected 360 days after TCRalphabeta/CD19-depleted stem cell transplant. Receptor source: a male patient aged 2 to 10 who had a stem cell transplant for acute lymphoblastic leukemia, so the T cells may come from the graft donor.

There are a few counts of this clonotype. The J gene is TRBJ2-2, the V gene TRBV12-3 or TRBV12-4; D is uncertain. CDR3 length equals 12 residues. With 2 bases removed from V and 7 bases from J, the gap between germline ends came to 5 bases. The CDR3 here is CASSLILGELFF. As DNA, the CDR3 is TGTGCCAGCAGTTTAATCCTCGGGGAGCTGTTTTTT.

V usage is TRBV7-3 and J usage is TRBJ2-3; 9 nucleotides agree with TRBD2. CDR1 and CDR2 (germline): SGHTA, FQGTGA. This CDR3 region has 15 residues. V lost 2 bases and J lost 3; bases outside the gene matches: 3. CDR3 amino acids: CASSLGGGGTDTQYF. The CDR3 region has the DNA TGTGCCAGCAGCTTAGGCGGGGGGGGTACAGATACGCAGTATTTT.

This clonotype turned up a few times. CDR3 DNA sequence: TGCAGTGCTACGGAGATAGCGGGGCACACCTACGAGCAGTACTTC. Protein sequence: CSATEIAGHTYEQYF. The chain links TRBV20-1 to TRBJ2-7; 8 bases agree with TRBD2. The CDR3 runs 15 residues. Germline V CDR1 and CDR2: DFQATT, SNEGSKA (reference sequence). V dropped 4 bases and J dropped 2; count of bases not matched to a gene: 10.

This clonotype came up once. The CDR3 spells CASSQQTGTYEQYF. CDR3 coding DNA: TGCGCCAGCAGTCAGCAAACAGGGACCTACGAGCAGTACTTC. The chain recombines TRBV23-1 with TRBJ2-7, with D perhaps matching TRBD1 (6 bases). TRBV23-1 carries the ORF label, with uncertain function. V gave up 3 bases and J gave up 2 bases, with 11 bases separating them. CDR3 length: 14 residues.